The source of this TCR beta chain is a study of metastatic and nonmetastatic thyroid tumors. The overall study: Where malignant and benign thyroid patients were concerned, repertoires were compared across blood and tumor or nodule tissue.

TCRdb reassembled clones from the PCR reads with MiXCR. This sample has 39,000 or so clones, with approximately 44% found just once. This CDR3 has 13 amino acids. V shed 4 bases and J shed 3 bases, with 6 bases lying between them. The germline V gene has CDR1 SGHDN and CDR2 FVKESK. About this clone: No antigen is known for it.

Patients underwent thyroid surgery, and none had received any treatment before it. Study conclusions and caveats: Significantly greater TCR beta diversity was reportedly found in malignant thyroid tumors than in benign nodules (in blood and tumor).

The V and J genes are TRBV14 and TRBJ1-4, with D hard to call. The source of this sequence is a male donor with papillary thyroid cancer or a benign thyroid nodule (not recorded which). Some clones in this sample may be carry-over from other donors' samples. The specimen was tumor tissue. The CDR3 here is CASSRGANEKLFF. The CDR3 DNA reads TGTGCCAGCAGCCGCGGGGCTAATGAAAAACTGTTTTTT.